This T cell receptor (beta chain) was sequenced during a study of radiotherapy plus CTLA-4 blockade in lung cancer. As concerns this clone: What it recognizes is unknown.

Findings of the study overall: The best predictor of response was reported to be early blood T cell clone dynamics, with interferon-beta. Tumor-origin TCR clones grew in blood after radiotherapy plus ipilimumab.

From germline, CDR1 is LGHNA and CDR2 YNFKEQ. The CDR3 has 16 residues. The V and J ends lost 1 base and 2 bases respectively, with 13 bases between them. The table came from immunoSEQ multiplex PCR; TCRdb's copy has only in-frame clones and leaves some out. This sample yields about 120,000 clones, of which just under 90% are seen a single time; 6.9% belongs to the top ten. Each patient with chemo-refractory metastatic non-small-cell lung cancer was treated with focal radiation plus CTLA-4 blockade using ipilimumab. This chain connects TRBV4-2 to TRBJ2-3; perhaps TRBD2 as D (5 bases). This clonotype was obtained from a human donor with non-small cell lung cancer that progressed on radiotherapy plus ipilimumab. This specimen consisted of peripheral blood, obtained from a patient treated with radiotherapy plus ipilimumab. CDR3 nucleotide sequence: TGTGCCAGCAGCCAAGTGGCGGGCCGTTACACAGATACGCAGTATTTT. This gives the protein CASSQVAGRYTDTQYF.